These T cell receptor beta chains were read from a single sample in a study of T cells in Graves' hyperthyroidism and ophthalmopathy. MiXCR was run by TCRdb on the multiplex PCR reads, yielding one entry per CDR3 protein. Of a few hundred thousand distinct CDR3 sequences detected, around 43% appear once; the ten largest clones hold around 47%. The sample was peripheral blood or thyroid tissue (not recorded which). Receptors originate from an adult woman with Graves' disease, either hyperthyroidism or ophthalmopathy (not recorded which). Each CDR3 is given with its conserved first and last residue. D genes are given only for firm matches. Rows give clone size only sometimes, using once, few, many, or a class for an expanded clone.

D	size	J	V	CDR3	DNA
TRBD2	many	TRBJ2-7	TRBV29-1	CSVEASGIEQYF	TGCAGCGTTGAGGCTAGCGGGATCGAGCAGTACTTC
TRBD2	-	TRBJ2-7	TRBV7-2	CASSLYQGGGGSYEQYF	TGTGCCAGCAGCTTGTACCAAGGAGGCGGGGGCTCCTACGAGCAGTACTTC
-	many	TRBJ2-7	TRBV20-1	CSARVSGLGYEQYF	TGCAGTGCTAGAGTTTCGGGGCTGGGTTACGAGCAGTACTTC
TRBD1	few	TRBJ2-7	TRBV10-3	CAIRIVPGQGYEQYF	TGTGCCATCAGGATAGTACCGGGACAGGGCTACGAGCAGTACTTC
TRBD2	many	TRBJ2-2	TRBV14	CASSHSRDYQNTGELFF	TGTGCCAGCAGCCATTCCCGGGACTACCAGAACACCGGGGAGCTGTTTTTT
TRBD1	few	TRBJ2-7	TRBV20-1	CSARDFGTGSYEQYF	TGCAGTGCTAGAGATTTTGGGACAGGGTCCTACGAGCAGTACTTC
-	few	TRBJ1-6	TRBV10-3	CAIKEERDNSPLHF	TGTGCCATCAAGGAGGAGAGGGATAATTCACCCCTCCACTTT
-	-	TRBJ1-2	TRBV4-3	CASSHRLGDGYTF	TGCGCCAGCAGCCACCGACTAGGGGATGGCTACACCTTC
-	-	TRBJ1-6	TRBV5-5	CASSRIGKDSNSPLHF	TGTGCCAGCAGCCGCATCGGGAAGGATAGTAATTCACCCCTCCACTTT
TRBD2	few	TRBJ2-5	TRBV6-6	CAIGAAGTETQYF	TGTGCCATCGGGGCAGCGGGGACGGAGACCCAGTACTTC
-	many	TRBJ1-3	TRBV5-1	CASSQYTAGSGNTIYF	TGCGCCAGCAGCCAATACACCGCCGGCTCTGGAAACACCATATATTTT
-	-	TRBJ2-5	TRBV29-1	CSTPRGRGIETQYF	TGCAGCACCCCGCGGGGGCGGGGGATAGAGACCCAGTACTTC
-	-	TRBJ1-5	TRBV9	CASSERGQGQPQHF	TGTGCCAGCAGCGAAAGAGGGCAGGGTCAGCCCCAGCATTTT
-	many	TRBJ1-1	TRBV30	CAWTTTPQGSTEAFF	TGTGCCTGGACGACAACGCCACAGGGAAGCACTGAAGCTTTCTTT
TRBD2	many	TRBJ2-5	TRBV5-8	CASSPPSGSKETQYF	TGTGCCAGCAGCCCTCCGAGCGGGAGTAAGGAGACCCAGTACTTC
TRBD1	few	TRBJ2-7	TRBV10-3	CAISESTGGEQYF	TGTGCCATCAGTGAGTCGACAGGGGGCGAGCAGTACTTC
-	-	TRBJ1-5	TRBV11-2	CASSLGAGTGRPQHF	TGTGCCAGCAGCTTAGGGGCCGGTACGGGGCGGCCCCAGCATTTT
TRBD2	few	TRBJ2-7	TRBV5-1	CASSPLTSGSAYEQYF	TGCGCCAGCAGCCCCCTGACTAGCGGGAGTGCCTACGAGCAGTACTTC
TRBD1	-	TRBJ2-7	TRBV7-9	CASTARTGDSYEQYF	TGTGCCAGCACTGCAAGGACAGGCGACTCCTACGAGCAGTACTTC
-	once	TRBJ2-5	TRBV4-3	CASSPYYQAPEAQYF	TGCGCCAGCAGCCCATACTACCAGGCTCCAGAGGCCCAGTACTTC
-	-	TRBJ2-7	TRBV7-9	CASSSAGGRSYEQYF	TGTGCCAGCAGCTCGGCCGGGGGTCGTTCCTACGAGCAGTACTTC
-	-	TRBJ2-2	TRBV5-1	CASSLAVRSDGELFF	TGCGCCAGCAGCTTGGCCGTCCGGTCGGACGGGGAGCTGTTTTTT
-	-	TRBJ1-2	TRBV20-1	CSASTGSSGNTF	TGCAGTGCTAGCACAGGGAGCTCTGGAAACACCTTC
TRBD2	-	TRBJ2-3	TRBV9	CASSFTGTSSTDTQYF	TGTGCCAGCAGCTTCACCGGGACTAGCAGCACAGATACGCAGTATTTT
TRBD1	few	TRBJ2-7	TRBV9	CASSVAGQGFDEQYF	TGTGCCAGCAGCGTAGCCGGACAGGGGTTCGACGAGCAGTACTTC
-	many	TRBJ2-5	TRBV6-1	CASSEATSRETQYF	TGTGCCAGCAGTGAAGCTACTAGCCGGGAGACCCAGTACTTC
-	once	TRBJ2-7	TRBV7-9	CASSLGWTETYEQYF	TGTGCCAGCAGTTTGGGATGGACGGAAACCTACGAGCAGTACTTC
-	once	TRBJ1-5	TRBV2	CASRLGLGLNQPQHF	TGTGCCAGCCGATTGGGTTTGGGCCTCAATCAGCCCCAGCATTTT
TRBD1	-	TRBJ1-4	TRBV20-1	CSAGTPGGRNLLFF	TGCAGTGCGGGGACACCAGGGGGGCGGAATTTACTGTTTTTT
TRBD1	-	TRBJ2-5	TRBV7-8	CASSQGGGFVNQETQYF	TGCGCCAGCAGCCAAGGGGGCGGGTTCGTCAATCAAGAGACCCAGTACTTC
-	-	TRBJ2-1	TRBV7-3	CASSVGGRDEQFF	TGTGCCAGCTCGGTGGGGGGTAGGGATGAGCAGTTCTTC
-	-	TRBJ2-7	TRBV29-1	CSVLMAAGPPYEQYF	TGCAGCGTCTTGATGGCTGCGGGACCCCCCTACGAGCAGTACTTC
TRBD2	-	TRBJ2-1	TRBV29-1	CSVEGGSSYNEQFF	TGCAGCGTTGAGGGCGGGAGCTCCTACAATGAGCAGTTCTTC
TRBD2	-	TRBJ2-5	TRBV7-9	CASSSPQGLRETQYF	TGTGCCAGCAGCTCCCCGCAGGGACTAAGGGAGACCCAGTACTTC
-	-	TRBJ1-2	TRBV2	CASRVQGGELGYTF	TGTGCCAGCAGAGTACAGGGAGGGGAGCTTGGCTACACCTTC
-	-	TRBJ1-3	TRBV24-1	CAPDQTAGNTIYF	TGTGCTCCAGACCAAACGGCGGGAAACACCATATATTTT
-	many	TRBJ1-1	TRBV5-6	CASSFGSGRNTEAFF	TGTGCCAGCAGCTTCGGGTCCGGCAGGAACACTGAAGCTTTCTTT